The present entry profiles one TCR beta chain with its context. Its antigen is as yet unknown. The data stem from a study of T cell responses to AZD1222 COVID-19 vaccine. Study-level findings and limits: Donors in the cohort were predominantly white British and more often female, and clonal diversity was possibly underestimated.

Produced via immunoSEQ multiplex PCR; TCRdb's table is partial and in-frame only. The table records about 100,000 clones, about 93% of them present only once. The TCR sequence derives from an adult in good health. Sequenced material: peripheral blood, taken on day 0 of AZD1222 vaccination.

The CDR3 loop reads CASSQGRVKSQPQHF. The CDR3 DNA follows: TGTGCCAGCAGCCAGGGGAGGGTCAAGAGCCAGCCCCAGCATTTT. The chain carries TRBV7-8 and TRBJ1-5, with D maybe TRBD1 (6 bases). Trimming removed 5 bases at V and 7 bases at J, with 18 bases between. This CDR3 contains 15 residues. CDR1 and CDR2 from the germline V gene are SGHVS and FQNEAQ.